The subject of this entry is one T cell receptor beta chain. Generated by immunoSEQ multiplex PCR, the TCRdb table keeps only in-frame clones and is missing some. The table lists 40,000 to 60,000 clones, about 91% of them singletons. This specimen belongs to a study of T cell changes during pregnancy in multiple sclerosis. This CDR3 is built from 14 residues. Deletions cut 4 bases from V and 4 bases from J, with 14 bases between. The V gene's germline CDR1 is PRHDT and CDR2 FYEKMQ (reference sequence). The TCR originated in a female donor with multiple sclerosis, enrolled in a pregnancy study. The sample in question was CD8+ T cells from peripheral blood mononuclear cells, obtained after pregnancy. The chain couples TRBV13 to TRBJ2-7; D tentatively reads TRBD1 or TRBD2 (5 bases each). The CDR3 bases are TGTGCCAGCAGCTCAGGGACGGAGCAATACGAGCAGTACTTC. Its protein is CASSSGTEQYEQYF.